Below are 4 T cell receptor beta chains sequenced from a single sample in a study of long-term antiretroviral therapy in people with HIV (dated by TCRdb to 2022 to 2024). The immunoSEQ hsTCRB v3.0 assay was used at survey level resolution to sequence the TRB variable region. In its TCRdb copy, this immuneACCESS table keeps in-frame sequences only and misses some clones. Where compared with another copy, unresolved V genes explain less than half of these, and the others have no known cause. Present in this sample are 20,000 to 30,000 clones, more than 85% of which were seen just once. 3% to 4.5% of the sample lies in the top ten. Sample: unsorted PBMCs, taken 1.9 years after starting antiretroviral therapy. All receptors derive from a woman in her thirties with HIV.

The J gene is TRBJ2-5, the V gene TRBV19; 10 nucleotides agree with TRBD1. Germline V gene data show CDR1 as LNHDA and CDR2 as SQIVND (reference sequence). The CDR3 consists of 15 residues. The V segment lost 9 bases and the J segment 3 bases; nucleotides outside the gene matches: 10. In DNA, the CDR3 is TGTGCCAGCGCCGGGACAGGGGCCGGGGAAGAGACCCAGTACTTC. Translated: CASAGTGAGEETQYF. Together with reference TRBV19 and TRBJ2-5, the CDR3 gives the full variable domain: DGGITQSPKYLFRKEGQNVTLSCEQNLNHDAMYWYRQDPGQGLRLIYYSQIVNDFQKGDIAEGYSVSREKKESFPLTVTSAQKNPTAFYLCASAGTGAGEETQYFGPGTRLLVL.

This chain joins TRBV11-2 and TRBJ2-5, with no clear D. Trimming took 3 bases from V and 4 from J, leaving 6 bases between them. The CDR3 contains 12 residues. The germline CDR1 and CDR2 sequences are SGHAT and FQNNGV. The DNA for the CDR3 is TGTGCCAGCAGCTTGGGTACAGAGACCCAGTACTTC. Residues: CASSLGTETQYF. Complete variable domain (other parts from reference TRBV11-2 and TRBJ2-5): EAGVAQSPRYKIIEKRQSVAFWCNPISGHATLYWYQQILGQGPKLLIQFQNNGVVDDSQLPKDRFSAERLKGVDSTLKIQPAKLEDSAVYLCASSLGTETQYFGPGTRLLVL.

The V gene is TRBV29-1, the J gene TRBJ1-2; 9 nucleotides match TRBD1. CDR3 length equals 12 residues. Looked up from germline, CDR1 is SQVTM and CDR2 is ANQGSEA. The junction had 1 base not matched to a gene; V was cut back by 5 bases and J by 3 bases. DNA of the CDR3: TGCAGCGTTTGGGACAGGGACTATGGCTACACCTTC. Translated: CSVWDRDYGYTF.

This chain joins TRBV5-4 and TRBJ2-3; TRBD2 aligns across 7 bases. Trimming at V came to 0 bases and at J to 0 bases, leaving 7 bases not matched to a gene. The CDR3 extends over 17 amino acids. Germline values: CDR1 SGHNT, CDR2 YYREEE (reference sequence). The CDR3, as DNA: TGTGCCAGCAGCTTGGCTTTGGCGGGGGTTAGCACAGATACGCAGTATTTT. This sequence encodes CASSLALAGVSTDTQYF.